The rows below give T cell receptor beta chains drawn from one sample of a study of blood T cell repertoires in COVID-19. Only in-frame clones appear in the TCRdb table, and some are missing; sequencing was by immunoSEQ multiplex PCR. The data contain approximately 74,000 clones, roughly 88% of them singletons. The specimen sequenced was peripheral blood. The receptors shown here come from a man between 65 and 85 years old with acute or convalescent COVID-19. Both conserved end residues are trimmed from each CDR3. Each record gives: clone size, J gene, CDR3 length, V gene, CDR3 protein. Size tells how often a clone was seen (once, few, many) or the class of an expanded clone, and some rows leave it out.

size: few; J: TRBJ2-1; length: 11; V: TRBV19; CDR3: AAAQSSYNEQF
size: .; J: TRBJ2-1; length: 11; V: TRBV27; CDR3: ASSYLGGGEQF
size: .; J: TRBJ1-5; length: 13; V: TRBV2; CDR3: ASSPTSLSNQPQH
size: .; J: TRBJ1-5; length: 16; V: TRBV5-3; CDR3: ARSFNGTGGKRGQPQH
size: .; J: TRBJ1-5; length: 11; V: TRBV5-1; CDR3: ASSLDGNQPQH
size: .; J: TRBJ1-2; length: 14; V: TRBV19; CDR3: ASTGKGAKGDYGYT
size: .; J: TRBJ1-5; length: 10; V: TRBV15; CDR3: ATSRANQPQH
size: .; J: TRBJ2-3; length: 13; V: TRBV5-1; CDR3: ASSSGLAGADTQY
size: once; J: TRBJ2-5; length: 9; V: TRBV28; CDR3: ASSLRETQY
size: .; J: TRBJ2-3; length: 12; V: TRBV27; CDR3: ASSPSGGAITQY
size: .; J: TRBJ2-1; length: 12; V: TRBV7-2; CDR3: ASSSQGGGNEQF
size: .; J: TRBJ2-2; length: 13; V: TRBV29-1; CDR3: SVEFVGIDTGELF
size: few; J: TRBJ2-7; length: 11; V: TRBV2; CDR3: ASGGTFSYEQY
size: .; J: TRBJ1-2; length: 12; V: TRBV6-2/TRBV6-3; CDR3: ASSYQTGGYGYT
size: .; J: TRBJ2-7; length: 17; V: TRBV7-9; CDR3: ASSFPPGQGRPGAYEQY
size: .; J: TRBJ2-3; length: 12; V: TRBV18; CDR3: ASSPLDSSDTQY
size: .; J: TRBJ2-1; length: 13; V: TRBV19; CDR3: ASSMGPLKDNEQF
size: .; J: TRBJ2-7; length: 11; V: TRBV19; CDR3: ASSTRQGGEQY
size: .; J: TRBJ1-5; length: 13; V: TRBV7-2; CDR3: ASSLWSGVNQPQH
size: .; J: TRBJ1-5; length: 13; V: TRBV15; CDR3: ATSRGQNSNQPQH
size: once; J: TRBJ1-2; length: 11; V: TRBV6-5; CDR3: ASKGQGAYGYT
size: .; J: TRBJ1-1; length: 10; V: TRBV11-2; CDR3: ASSEWRTEAF
size: .; J: TRBJ1-1; length: 11; V: TRBV7-9; CDR3: ASLTGLNTEAF
size: .; J: TRBJ2-7; length: 13; V: TRBV5-4; CDR3: ASSLGTSDTREQY
size: once; J: TRBJ1-5; length: 13; V: TRBV19; CDR3: ASSIGGLVHQPQH
size: .; J: TRBJ2-3; length: 12; V: TRBV29-1; CDR3: SVDHPQGTDTQY
size: .; J: TRBJ2-5; length: 10; V: TRBV6-5; CDR3: ASRDYAETQY
size: .; J: TRBJ1-3; length: 13; V: TRBV7-2; CDR3: ASSLEGWPGNTIY
size: .; J: TRBJ2-1; length: 15; V: TRBV19; CDR3: ASSIRGSGGPYNEQF
size: .; J: TRBJ1-4; length: 11; V: TRBV5-1; CDR3: ASSLSGDEKLF
size: .; J: TRBJ2-7; length: 12; V: TRBV6-5; CDR3: ASSYSSVGYEQY
size: .; J: TRBJ1-4; length: 10; V: TRBV12-3/TRBV12-4; CDR3: ASKGQGEKLF
size: few; J: TRBJ1-1; length: 13; V: TRBV5-1; CDR3: ASSLQQGANTEAF
size: .; J: TRBJ1-6; length: 11; V: TRBV27; CDR3: ASSFTPLSPLH
size: once; J: TRBJ2-2; length: 14; V: TRBV6-1; CDR3: ASSEEGALVAGELF
size: .; J: TRBJ2-7; length: 14; V: TRBV21-1; CDR3: ASSRRKDRGTSGQY
size: .; J: TRBJ1-1; length: 11; V: TRBV5-5; CDR3: ASSWDRNTEAF
size: .; J: TRBJ2-3; length: 14; V: TRBV7-2; CDR3: ASSPRASGPTDTQY
size: .; J: TRBJ2-2; length: 13; V: TRBV11-3; CDR3: ASSAQTGFTGELF